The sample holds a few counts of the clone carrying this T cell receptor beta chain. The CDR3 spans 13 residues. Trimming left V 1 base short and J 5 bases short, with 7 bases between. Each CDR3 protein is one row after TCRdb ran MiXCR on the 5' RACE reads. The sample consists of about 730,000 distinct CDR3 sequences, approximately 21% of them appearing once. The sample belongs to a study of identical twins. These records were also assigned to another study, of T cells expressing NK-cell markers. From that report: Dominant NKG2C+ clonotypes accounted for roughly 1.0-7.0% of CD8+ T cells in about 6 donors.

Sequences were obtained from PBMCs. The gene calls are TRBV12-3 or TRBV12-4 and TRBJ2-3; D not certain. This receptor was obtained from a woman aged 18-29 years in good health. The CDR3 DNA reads TGTGCCAGCAGTTTAGGTGGTATAGATACGCAGTATTTT. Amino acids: CASSLGGIDTQYF.